This T cell receptor beta chain was identified during a study of blood T cells in healthy people across ages. Approximately 9.4 milliliters was the volume of peripheral blood drawn from each donor. Germline values: CDR1 SQVTM, CDR2 ANQGSEA. The CDR3 loop spans 15 amino acids. Then a second PCR, running roughly 7 to 12 cycles, was carried out with a sample-barcoded 5' primer and a J-beta primer mix. A template-switch adaptor containing 12 random nucleotides labeled each cDNA molecule. TCRdb reanalysed the 5' RACE reads using MiXCR and keeps one entry per CDR3 protein. The data show approximately 1.5 million distinct CDR3 sequences, under 55% seen once. This clonotype is a singleton in its sample. Its antigen is unknown. Its ends do not fully match the called genes, so a read error is possible. Study results and caveats: Total diversity from one million sequenced T cells was likely underestimated.

The sequence was obtained from a woman aged 18-29 years in good health. Sequenced input: blood. The rearrangement links TRBV29-1 to TRBJ1-1; 8 bases map to TRBD1. CDR3 sequence (DNA): TGCAGCGTTGAAGGGACAGGGTGGATGAACGCTGAAGCTTTCTTT. Protein sequence: CSVEGTGWMNAEAFF.